Below are 19 T cell receptor beta chains sequenced from a single sample in a study of blood T cell repertoires in COVID-19. Profiled with immunoSEQ multiplex PCR; TCRdb holds only in-frame clones, not every one. The sample contains 150,000 to 170,000 clones, roughly 83% of which appear only once. Sequencing was carried out using peripheral blood. All receptors derive from a woman aged 60 to 75 with acute or convalescent COVID-19.

This chain joins TRBV27 and TRBJ2-7; 8 nucleotides match TRBD1. Looked up from germline, CDR1 is MNHEY and CDR2 is SMNVEV (reference sequence). The CDR3 consists of 15 residues. Trimming cost V 0 bases and J 2 bases; bases outside gene matches: 3. CDR3 amino acids: CASSLSGQGTYEQYV. The CDR3 region has the DNA TGTGCCAGCAGTTTATCAGGACAGGGAACCTACGAGCAGTACGTC.

This chain uses TRBV5-4 with TRBJ1-4; possibly TRBD1 for D (5 bases). V was trimmed by 3 bases and J by 5 bases, leaving 14 bases between them. Germline V lookup: CDR1 SGHNT, CDR2 YYREEE (reference sequence). The CDR3 length is 15 residues. The CDR3, as DNA: TGTGCCAGCAGCTCGGGGGGAGCAGGGAATGAAAAACTGTTTTTT. It is translated as CASSSGGAGNEKLFF.

The V call is TRBV25-1, the J call TRBJ1-4, with 7 bases identical to TRBD1. Germline V gene data show CDR1 as MGHDK and CDR2 as SYGVNS. After removal of 5 bases from V and 5 bases from J, the junction contained 11 bases not matched to a gene. There are 16 residues in the CDR3. CDR3 bases: TGTGCCAGCAGTCGAGACACCGGGACAGTCAATGAAAAACTGTTTTTT. This encodes CASSRDTGTVNEKLFF.

The chain uses TRBV6-5 and TRBJ2-7; 9 bases line up with TRBD1. V shed 5 bases and J 3 bases; nucleotides not matched to a gene: 5. The CDR3 runs 14 residues. Germline V lookup: CDR1 MNHEY, CDR2 SVGAGI. CDR3 in DNA: TGTGCCAGCAGTCTACAGGGGGCGTTCTACGAGCAGTACTTC. Translation: CASSLQGAFYEQYF.

The chain uses TRBV7-3 and TRBJ1-5, with 7 nucleotides matching TRBD1. V shed 0 bases, J shed 6 bases, and the junction held 5 bases outside the gene matches. Germline V lookup: CDR1 SGHTA, CDR2 FQGTGA. The CDR3 has 15 amino acids. The CDR3 nucleotides are TGTGCCAGCAGCTTAACAGGGGGCGTGGGTCAGCCCCAGCATTTT. It is translated as CASSLTGGVGQPQHF.

The chain is built from TRBV29-1 and TRBJ1-6; the match to TRBD1 covers 7 bases. Germline values: CDR1 SQVTM, CDR2 ANQGSEA. V lost 5 bases, J lost 0 bases, and 13 bases stayed unmatched. CDR3 length: 18 amino acids. The CDR3 DNA follows: TGCAGCGTTTTTAAAAGGGACAGCGTAAGCTCCTATAATTCACCCCTCCACTTT. Protein: CSVFKRDSVSSYNSPLHF.

The rearrangement joins TRBV7-2 to TRBJ2-7; no firm D call. Germline loops: CDR1 SGHTA, CDR2 FQGNSA. Trimming pared 2 bases from V and 7 bases from J, leaving 18 bases between. The CDR3 is 15 residues long. The CDR3 nucleotides are TGTGCCAGCAGCTTAATTGGGCCCTCTCTTTTAGAGCAGTACGTC. As protein: CASSLIGPSLLEQYV.

V and J are TRBV2 and TRBJ1-1; D perhaps matches TRBD1 (5 bases). Germline-derived CDR1 and CDR2 are SNHLY and FYNNEI. Deletions cut 6 bases from V and 5 bases from J, with 16 bases between. The CDR3 covers 14 residues. CDR3 region: CASSTSGRSTEAFF. The CDR3 DNA follows: TGTGCCAGCAGCACTTCAGGGAGGAGTACTGAAGCTTTCTTT.

This chain links TRBV6-7 with TRBJ1-2; D call uncertain. TRBV6-7 is sorted into the ORF group, with uncertain function. V was pared by 4 bases and J by 8 bases, with 20 bases between. The CDR3 has 15 amino acids. The CDR3: CASSFREDPLGGYTF. Here the CDR3 DNA reads TGTGCCAGCAGTTTCCGGGAGGATCCTTTGGGGGGCTACACCTTC.

This sequence joins TRBV25-1 and TRBJ2-2; D may be TRBD2 (7 bases). The V and J ends lost 1 base and 2 bases respectively, with 11 bases between them. Germline assignment: CDR1 MGHDK and CDR2 SYGVNS. CDR3 length: 16 residues. The CDR3 nucleotides are TGTGCCAGCAGTGAATTCGGGGGGCCAAACACCGGGGAGCTGTTTTTT. It encodes CASSEFGGPNTGELFF. Using reference TRBV25-1 and TRBJ2-2 for the parts outside the CDR3, the full variable domain is EADIYQTPRYLVIGTGKKITLECSQTMGHDKMYWYQQDPGMELHLIHYSYGVNSTEKGDLSSESTVSRIRTEHFPLTLESARPSHTSQYLCASSEFGGPNTGELFFGEGSRLTVL.

The chain carries TRBV3-1 (or the pseudogene TRBV3-2) and TRBJ1-2; no reliable D call. The V gene's germline CDR1 is LGHDT and CDR2 YNNKEL (reference sequence). The CDR3 is 12 amino acids. Deletions cut 9 bases from V and 1 base from J, with 9 bases between. The CDR3 bases are TGTGCCAGTGGGGAGTTTAACTATGGCTACACCTTC. Protein: CASGEFNYGYTF.

This chain joins TRBV6-1 and TRBJ2-3, with 10 bases aligning to TRBD2. The CDR3 has 17 residues. Germline loops: CDR1 MNHNS, CDR2 SASEGT. V lost 0 bases and J lost 2; bases outside the gene matches: 5. CDR3: CASSEASAGGPTDTQYF. CDR3 coding DNA: TGTGCCAGCAGTGAAGCTTCAGCGGGGGGGCCCACAGATACGCAGTATTTT.

The gene calls are TRBV12-2 and TRBJ1-1; the table's D call, TRBD1, was not checked against the DNA. TRBV12-2 is listed as a pseudogene. The CDR3 consists of 15 residues. CDR3 in DNA: TGTGCAAGTCGCCCTGAAAGTTCACAGAACACTGAAGCTTTCTTT. Protein: CASRPESSQNTEAFF.

V usage is TRBV19 and J usage is TRBJ1-1; D gene uncertain. V shed 8 bases and J shed 4 bases, with 11 bases lying between them. The CDR3 runs 12 residues. Germline V gene lookup returns CDR1 LNHDA and CDR2 SQIVND (reference sequence). The CDR3 sequence is CASSEGATEAFF. The DNA for the CDR3 is TGTGCCAGTTCGGAGGGTGCCACTGAAGCTTTCTTT.

The chain has TRBV19 and TRBJ1-2, with TRBD1 matching 8 bases. This CDR3 region has 13 residues. With 8 bases clipped from V and 4 bases from J, the junction kept 6 bases outside the gene matches. Germline CDR1 LNHDA, CDR2 SQIVND (reference sequence). The CDR3 is CASSGGVSYGYTF. The CDR3 DNA reads as TGTGCCAGTTCAGGGGGCGTAAGCTATGGCTACACCTTC.

The chain couples TRBV5-1 to TRBJ1-2; maybe TRBD1 (5 bases). CDR3 length: 14 amino acids. V lost 4 bases, J lost 4 bases, and 14 bases lay in between. Germline CDR1 SGHRS, CDR2 YFSETQ. The CDR3 here is CASSGEPGPYGYTF. DNA of the CDR3: TGCGCCAGCAGCGGTGAACCAGGGCCCTATGGCTACACCTTC.

The genes are TRBV18 and TRBJ1-1, with a possible D match to TRBD1 (5 bases). This CDR3 is built from 17 residues. V was cut by 1 base and J by 5 bases, with 20 bases left in between. Looked up from germline, CDR1 is KGHSH and CDR2 is LQKENI. DNA for the CDR3: TGTGCCAGCTCACCACGATATTCCAGGGCCGGGAGGACTGAAGCTTTCTTT. This encodes CASSPRYSRAGRTEAFF. Variable domain in full (rest from reference TRBV18 and TRBJ1-1): NAGVMQNPRHLVRRRGQEARLRCSPMKGHSHVYWYRQLPEEGLKFMVYLQKENIIDESGMPKERFSAEFPKEGPSILRIQQVVRGDSAAYFCASSPRYSRAGRTEAFFGQGTRLTVV.

Turning to this clone: The sample has other DNA sequences that encode this CDR3 too. The chain combines TRBV29-1 with TRBJ1-1; D remains ambiguous. The V and J ends lost 4 bases and 3 bases respectively, with 9 bases between them. The CDR3 runs to 12 residues. Germline V gene data show CDR1 as SQVTM and CDR2 as ANQGSEA. The chain's CDR3 is CSVGPGDTEAFF. CDR3 nucleotide sequence: TGCAGCGTTGGTCCGGGAGACACTGAAGCTTTCTTT.

The chain combines TRBV6-2 or TRBV6-3 with TRBJ2-6; 8 bases fit TRBD2. V lost 2 bases, J lost 0 bases, and 9 bases stayed unmatched. The germline CDR1 and CDR2 sequences are MNHEY and SVGEGT. The CDR3 runs to 19 residues. This chain's CDR3 is CASSYVTGGAYSGANVLTF. Written as DNA, the CDR3 is TGTGCCAGCAGTTACGTGACGGGGGGGGCGTACTCTGGGGCCAACGTCCTGACTTTC.